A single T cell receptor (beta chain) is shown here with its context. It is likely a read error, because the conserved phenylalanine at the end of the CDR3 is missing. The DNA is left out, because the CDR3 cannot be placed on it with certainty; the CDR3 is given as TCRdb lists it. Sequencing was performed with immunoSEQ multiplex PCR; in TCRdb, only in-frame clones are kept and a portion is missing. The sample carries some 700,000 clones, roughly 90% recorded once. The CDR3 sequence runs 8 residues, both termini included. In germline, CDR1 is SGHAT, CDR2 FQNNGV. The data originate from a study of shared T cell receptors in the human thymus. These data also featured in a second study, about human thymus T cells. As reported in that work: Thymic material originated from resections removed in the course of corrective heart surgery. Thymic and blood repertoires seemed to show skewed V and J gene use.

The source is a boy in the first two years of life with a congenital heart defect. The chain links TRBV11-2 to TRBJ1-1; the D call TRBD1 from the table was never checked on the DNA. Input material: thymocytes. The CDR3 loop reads CASSLPGP.